This is a list of T cell receptor beta chains from one sample in a study of blood T cell repertoires in COVID-19. Measured with immunoSEQ multiplex PCR; TCRdb has only the in-frame clones, and not every one. The sample yields about 120,000 clones, around 80% seen once. Sequencing was carried out using peripheral blood. These receptors all stem from a woman aged 50 to 65 with acute or convalescent COVID-19. Both conserved end residues are part of each CDR3. Each record gives: J gene, V gene, clone size, D gene, CDR3 protein, CDR3 DNA. A D gene is named only where the DNA matches it firmly. The size entry is marked missing in some rows and otherwise reads once, few, many or a size class.

>TRBJ2-3|TRBV21-1|NA|NA
CASSKRFVLASPDTQYF
TGTGCCAGCAGCAAACGGTTTGTTCTAGCCAGCCCAGATACGCAGTATTTT
>TRBJ1-5|TRBV12-3/TRBV12-4|NA|NA
CASSLGRERPQHF
TGTGCCAGCAGTTTAGGGAGGGAGCGGCCCCAGCATTTT
>TRBJ1-6|TRBV4-1|NA|NA
CASSGGSLFSPLHF
TGCGCCAGCAGCGGCGGAAGCTTATTTTCACCCCTCCACTTT
>TRBJ2-3|TRBV2|NA|NA
CASLARSTDTQYF
TGTGCCAGCCTAGCGCGTTCCACAGATACGCAGTATTTT
>TRBJ1-3|TRBV28|NA|NA
CASSGGGNTIYF
TGTGCCAGCAGCGGGGGGGGAAACACCATATATTTT
>TRBJ1-4|TRBV20-1|NA|NA
CSARIAEKLFF
TGCAGTGCTAGAATAGCGGAAAAACTGTTTTTT
>TRBJ2-3|TRBV2|NA|TRBD1
CASSEDRGRVDTQYF
TGTGCCAGCAGTGAGGACAGGGGGCGGGTGGATACGCAGTATTTT
>TRBJ2-7|TRBV9|NA|TRBD2
CASSENSGGFYEQYF
TGTGCCAGCAGCGAGAATAGCGGGGGATTTTACGAGCAGTACTTC
>TRBJ2-7|TRBV5-1|NA|TRBD1
CASSLTPLTGRLQYF
TGCGCCAGCAGCTTAACACCCTTGACAGGGCGATTGCAGTACTTC
>TRBJ2-5|TRBV5-1|NA|TRBD1
CASSFGTAEETQYF
TGCGCCAGCAGCTTCGGGACAGCGGAAGAGACCCAGTACTTC
>TRBJ1-4|TRBV7-8|NA|TRBD1
CASSVPGTGLFF
TGTGCCAGCAGCGTCCCCGGGACAGGACTGTTTTTT
>TRBJ2-3|TRBV5-6|NA|NA
CASNVQGVTDTQYF
TGTGCCAGCAACGTTCAGGGCGTCACAGATACGCAGTATTTT
>TRBJ1-1|TRBV6-5|NA|NA
CASSGTLGFTEAFF
TGTGCCAGCTCCGGGACACTGGGTTTCACTGAAGCTTTCTTT
>TRBJ1-2|TRBV28|NA|NA
CASSLLISQGSYGYTF
TGTGCCAGCAGTCTCCTAATCTCCCAGGGTAGCTATGGCTACACCTTC
>TRBJ2-1|TRBV5-1|NA|NA
CASSLDIQYNEQFF
TGCGCCAGCAGCTTGGACATTCAGTACAATGAGCAGTTCTTC
>TRBJ1-2|TRBV28|NA|TRBD1
CASTPTGVDYGYTF
TGTGCCAGCACCCCGACAGGGGTGGACTATGGCTACACCTTC
>TRBJ2-2|TRBV21-1|few|NA
CASSKSGVCGELFF
TGTGCCAGCAGCAAATCAGGGGTTTGCGGGGAGCTGTTTTTT
>TRBJ1-5|TRBV6-6|many|TRBD1
CASSGQGAKPQHF
TGTGCCAGCAGTGGACAGGGGGCCAAGCCCCAGCATTTT
>TRBJ2-5|TRBV20-1|NA|TRBD2
CSASWPGTSAQEAETQYF
TGCAGTGCTAGTTGGCCCGGGACTAGCGCACAAGAGGCAGAGACCCAGTACTTC
>TRBJ1-5|TRBV19|few|NA
CASSPVGGNSNQPQHF
TGTGCCAGTAGCCCAGTCGGGGGAAATAGCAATCAGCCCCAGCATTTT
>TRBJ1-1|TRBV4-1|NA|NA
CASSQVENTEAFF
TGCGCCAGCAGCCAAGTAGAGAACACTGAAGCTTTCTTT
>TRBJ2-1|TRBV4-2|NA|TRBD1
CASSSSPGQESFGEQFF
TGTGCCAGCAGCTCATCTCCGGGACAGGAAAGTTTCGGTGAGCAGTTCTTC
>TRBJ2-5|TRBV7-9|NA|NA
CASSLEFGGFETQYF
TGTGCCAGCAGCTTAGAGTTTGGCGGTTTCGAGACCCAGTACTTC
>TRBJ1-2|TRBV2|NA|TRBD1
CASNLDRGNGYTF
TGTGCCAGCAACCTGGACAGGGGAAATGGCTACACCTTC
>TRBJ2-2|TRBV10-1|NA|TRBD2
CASGSGRKDTGELFF
TGCGCCAGCGGTAGCGGGAGAAAGGACACCGGGGAGCTGTTTTTT
>TRBJ1-2|TRBV19|NA|NA
CASSMELTGSPYGYTF
TGTGCCAGTAGTATGGAGCTGACAGGTTCGCCCTATGGCTACACCTTC
>TRBJ1-6|TRBV28|NA|TRBD1
CASSLRTGTSNSPLHF
TGTGCCAGCAGTCTAAGGACAGGGACGAGTAATTCACCCCTCCACTTT
>TRBJ2-5|TRBV28|NA|NA
CASRNLGETQYF
TGTGCCAGCAGGAACCTAGGAGAGACCCAGTACTTC
>TRBJ2-4|TRBV24-1|NA|NA
CATSGGGLAKNIQYF
TGTGCCACCAGTGGCGGCGGGCTAGCCAAAAACATTCAGTACTTC
>TRBJ1-5|TRBV28|NA|TRBD1
CASSFSGGFYQPQHF
TGTGCCAGCAGTTTTTCAGGGGGTTTCTATCAGCCCCAGCATTTT
>TRBJ1-2|TRBV18|NA|NA
CASSPQQDFNYGYTF
TGTGCCAGCTCACCCCAACAGGATTTTAACTATGGCTACACCTTC
>TRBJ1-5|TRBV3-1/TRBV3-2|NA|NA
CASSQGPGANQPQHF
TGTGCCAGCAGCCAAGGCCCAGGGGCCAATCAGCCCCAGCATTTT
>TRBJ2-7|TRBV5-1|NA|NA
CASSLAPGSMYEQYF
TGCGCCAGCAGCTTGGCCCCGGGGAGTATGTACGAGCAGTACTTC
>TRBJ2-7|TRBV6-1|NA|NA
CASTPRDSHEQYF
TGTGCCAGCACACCGCGGGATAGCCACGAGCAGTACTTC
>TRBJ2-1|TRBV7-9|NA|NA
CASSEGTLEQFF
TGTGCCAGCAGCGAAGGGACTCTAGAGCAGTTCTTC
>TRBJ1-5|TRBV7-9|NA|NA
CASSLQGQPQHF
TGTGCCAGCAGCTTACAGGGTCAGCCCCAGCATTTT
>TRBJ2-2|TRBV11-3|once|TRBD1
CASSSRQGFTGELFF
TGTGCCAGCAGCTCGAGACAGGGTTTCACCGGGGAGCTGTTTTTT
>TRBJ2-5|TRBV19|NA|NA
CASSPGTWRETQYF
TGTGCCAGTAGCCCCGGGACATGGAGGGAGACCCAGTACTTC
>TRBJ1-1|TRBV29-1|NA|NA
CSAQTRGSTEAFF
TGCAGCGCCCAAACCCGGGGGAGTACTGAAGCTTTCTTT
>TRBJ1-5|TRBV19|NA|TRBD1
CASSLGQGSNQPQHF
TGTGCCAGTAGTTTGGGACAGGGAAGCAATCAGCCCCAGCATTTT
>TRBJ2-1|TRBV6-6|NA|TRBD2
CASSHHSGSNEQFF
TGTGCCAGCAGTCACCATAGCGGGTCCAATGAGCAGTTCTTC
>TRBJ1-2|TRBV7-2|NA|TRBD1
CASSATRGGYGYTF
TGTGCCAGCAGCGCAACAAGAGGGGGCTACGGCTACACCTTC
>TRBJ2-1|TRBV27|NA|TRBD2
CASSPTSGWTEQFF
TGTGCCAGCAGTCCGACTAGCGGGTGGACTGAGCAGTTCTTC
>TRBJ2-7|TRBV28|NA|TRBD2
CASSFAGGPGEQYF
TGTGCCAGCAGTTTTGCGGGAGGGCCGGGGGAGCAGTACTTC
>TRBJ2-7|TRBV18|once|NA
CASSPRGPYEQYF
TGTGCCAGCTCACCTAGGGGTCCCTACGAGCAGTACTTC
>TRBJ2-3|TRBV30|NA|TRBD2
CAWSTGLAGGQDTQYF
TGTGCCTGGAGTACGGGACTAGCGGGGGGGCAAGATACGCAGTATTTT
>TRBJ2-1|TRBV5-1|NA|TRBD2
CASSLDFASGMSSYNEQFF
TGCGCCAGCAGCTTGGACTTTGCTAGCGGCATGAGCTCCTACAATGAGCAGTTCTTC
>TRBJ1-2|TRBV20-1|once|NA
CSAPLMRGYTF
TGCAGTGCCCCCCTGATGCGAGGCTACACCTTC
>TRBJ2-2|TRBV5-1|NA|NA
CASRREATSGELFF
TGCGCCAGCAGGAGAGAAGCAACCTCCGGGGAGCTGTTTTTT
>TRBJ2-3|TRBV30|NA|TRBD2
CAWSPPGLAGSTDTQYF
TGTGCCTGGAGTCCACCGGGACTAGCGGGAAGCACAGATACGCAGTATTTT
>TRBJ2-1|TRBV19|NA|NA
CASSISHGYNEQFF
TGTGCCAGTAGTATTTCGCACGGTTACAATGAGCAGTTCTTC
>TRBJ1-1|TRBV2|NA|NA
CASSEGTPEAFF
TGTGCCAGCAGTGAAGGCACACCTGAAGCTTTCTTT
>TRBJ1-1|TRBV6-5|NA|NA
CASSYSRQGSTEAFF
TGTGCCAGCAGTTACTCTAGGCAGGGGTCCACTGAAGCTTTCTTT
>TRBJ1-6|TRBV6-5|NA|TRBD1
CASSSRDRVGSPLHF
TGTGCCAGCAGTTCCCGGGACAGGGTTGGATCACCCCTCCACTTT
>TRBJ2-1|TRBV3-1/TRBV3-2|NA|TRBD2
CASSPGLAGGRSEQFF
TGTGCCAGCAGCCCCGGGCTAGCGGGAGGTAGAAGTGAGCAGTTCTTC